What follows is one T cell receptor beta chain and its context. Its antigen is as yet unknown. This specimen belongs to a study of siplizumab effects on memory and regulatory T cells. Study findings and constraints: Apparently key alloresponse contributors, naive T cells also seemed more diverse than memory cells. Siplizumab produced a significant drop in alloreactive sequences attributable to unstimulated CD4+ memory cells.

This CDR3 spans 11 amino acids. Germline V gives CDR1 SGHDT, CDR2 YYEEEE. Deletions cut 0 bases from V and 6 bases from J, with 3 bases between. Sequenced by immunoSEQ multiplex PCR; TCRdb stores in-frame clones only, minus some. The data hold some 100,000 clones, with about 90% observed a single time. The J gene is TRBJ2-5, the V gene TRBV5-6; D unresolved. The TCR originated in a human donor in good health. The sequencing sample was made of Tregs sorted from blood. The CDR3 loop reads CASSLGQTQYF. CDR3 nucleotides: TGTGCCAGCAGCTTGGGGCAGACCCAGTACTTC.